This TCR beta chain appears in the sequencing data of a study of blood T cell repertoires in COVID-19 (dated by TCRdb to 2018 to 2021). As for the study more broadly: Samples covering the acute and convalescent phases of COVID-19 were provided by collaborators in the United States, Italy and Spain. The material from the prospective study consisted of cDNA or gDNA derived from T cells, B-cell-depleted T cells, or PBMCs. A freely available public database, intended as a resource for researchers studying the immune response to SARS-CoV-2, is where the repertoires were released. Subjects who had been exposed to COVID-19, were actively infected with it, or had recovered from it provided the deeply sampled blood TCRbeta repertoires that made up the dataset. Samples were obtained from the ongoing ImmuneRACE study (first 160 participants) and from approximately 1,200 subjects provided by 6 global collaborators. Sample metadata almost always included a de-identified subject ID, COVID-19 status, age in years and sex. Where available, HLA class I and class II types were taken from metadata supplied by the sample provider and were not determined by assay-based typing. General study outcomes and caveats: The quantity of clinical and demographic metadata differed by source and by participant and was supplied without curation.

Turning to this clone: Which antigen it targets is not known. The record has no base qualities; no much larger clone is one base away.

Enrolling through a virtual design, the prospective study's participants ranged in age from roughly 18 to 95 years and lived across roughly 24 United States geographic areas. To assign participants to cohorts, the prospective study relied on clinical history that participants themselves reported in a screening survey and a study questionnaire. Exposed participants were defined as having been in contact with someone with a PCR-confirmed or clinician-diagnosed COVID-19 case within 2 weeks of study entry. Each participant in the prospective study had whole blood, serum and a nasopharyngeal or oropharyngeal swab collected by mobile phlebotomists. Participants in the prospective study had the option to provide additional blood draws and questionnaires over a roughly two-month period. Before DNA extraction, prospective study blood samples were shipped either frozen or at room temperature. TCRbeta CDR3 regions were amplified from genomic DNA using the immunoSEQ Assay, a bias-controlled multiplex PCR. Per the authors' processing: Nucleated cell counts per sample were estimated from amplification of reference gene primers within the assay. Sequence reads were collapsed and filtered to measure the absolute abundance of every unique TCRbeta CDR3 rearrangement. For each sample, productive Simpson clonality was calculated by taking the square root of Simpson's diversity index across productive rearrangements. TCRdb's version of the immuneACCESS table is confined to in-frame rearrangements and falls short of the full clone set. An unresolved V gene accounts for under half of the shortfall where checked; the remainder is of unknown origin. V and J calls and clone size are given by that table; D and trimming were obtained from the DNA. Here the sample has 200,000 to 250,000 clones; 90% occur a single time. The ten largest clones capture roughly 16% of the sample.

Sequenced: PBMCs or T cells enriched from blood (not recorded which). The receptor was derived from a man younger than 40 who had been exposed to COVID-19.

This receptor has the CDR3 CASSVRVHSPLHF. The nucleotide sequence reads as follows: TGTGCCAGCAGCGTCCGGGTGCATTCACCCCTCCACTTT. The rearranged segments are TRBV11-2 and TRBJ1-6; the D gene assignment is ambiguous. The CDR3 spans 13 residues, from the cysteine through the phenylalanine. Just the 39-base CDR3 DNA is kept, in frame starting at base 1. Taken from the germline V gene, the CDR1 and CDR2 loops are SGHAT and FQNNGV. Deletion took 5 bases off V and 8 bases off J, with a span of 10 bases between the germline ends.